Listed below are T cell receptor beta chains from one sample, sequenced in a study of cytomegalovirus exposure and HLA in healthy donors. Repertoires were generated with immunoSEQ multiplex PCR, while TCRdb's copy carries only in-frame clones and drops some. This sample carries some 130,000 clones, 75% to 90% of them seen once, and the ten largest clones take 2.5% to 3%. The specimen was PBMCs. These receptors came from a man in his thirties or forties in good health and CMV-seronegative. Each CDR3 is given with its conserved first and last residue. Each record gives: CDR3 DNA, CDR3 protein, D gene, J gene, clone size, V gene. D genes are given only for firm matches. Where a row states a size, it is once, few, many or the class of an expanded clone; other rows omit it.

CDR3 DNA: TGTGCCAGCAGTTCAGGTAATCAGCCCCAGCATTTT
CDR3 protein: CASSSGNQPQHF
D gene: NA
J gene: TRBJ1-5
clone size: NA
V gene: TRBV27

CDR3 DNA: TGTGCCTGGAGCGTACCTAGCGCGAAGTCCTACAATGAGCAGTTCTTC
CDR3 protein: CAWSVPSAKSYNEQFF
D gene: NA
J gene: TRBJ2-1
clone size: NA
V gene: TRBV30

CDR3 DNA: TGTGCCATCAGTGAGGGACTGCTCCCGCGCCATGGCTATGGCTACACCTTC
CDR3 protein: CAISEGLLPRHGYGYTF
D gene: NA
J gene: TRBJ1-2
clone size: NA
V gene: TRBV10-3

CDR3 DNA: TGTGCCAGCTCCTGGACTCAATCGAAATACGAGCAGTACTTC
CDR3 protein: CASSWTQSKYEQYF
D gene: NA
J gene: TRBJ2-7
clone size: NA
V gene: TRBV7-9

CDR3 DNA: TGTGCCAGCAGCTCCATTCGGACAGTTTATGGCTACACCTTC
CDR3 protein: CASSSIRTVYGYTF
D gene: NA
J gene: TRBJ1-2
clone size: NA
V gene: TRBV7-8

CDR3 DNA: TGTGCCAGCAGTCCCCTCGCTACCTACAATGAGCAGTTCTTC
CDR3 protein: CASSPLATYNEQFF
D gene: NA
J gene: TRBJ2-1
clone size: NA
V gene: TRBV7-9

CDR3 DNA: TGTGCCAGCAGTTCCCGGGCGGGCCCAGCCTACAATGAGCAGTTCTTC
CDR3 protein: CASSSRAGPAYNEQFF
D gene: NA
J gene: TRBJ2-1
clone size: NA
V gene: TRBV27

CDR3 DNA: TGTGCCAGCAGTGGGACTAGTGACTTCACAGATACGCAGTATTTT
CDR3 protein: CASSGTSDFTDTQYF
D gene: TRBD2
J gene: TRBJ2-3
clone size: NA
V gene: TRBV27

CDR3 DNA: TGTGCCAGCAGCAGCCCGGGACAGTGGGGTGAAAAACTGTTTTTT
CDR3 protein: CASSSPGQWGEKLFF
D gene: TRBD1
J gene: TRBJ1-4
clone size: once
V gene: TRBV7-2

CDR3 DNA: TGTGCCAGCAGTCCCTACAGGGGAAACACAGATACGCAGTATTTT
CDR3 protein: CASSPYRGNTDTQYF
D gene: TRBD1
J gene: TRBJ2-3
clone size: NA
V gene: TRBV6-5

CDR3 DNA: TGTGCCAGCAGTTTATGGACGGGGTCTTGGAAATCTAGCACAGATGCGCAGTATTTT
CDR3 protein: CASSLWTGSWKSSTDAQYF
D gene: NA
J gene: TRBJ2-3
clone size: NA
V gene: TRBV28

CDR3 DNA: TGTGCCAGCAGCTTTTCACGACAGGGGGTTCAGCCCCAGCATTTT
CDR3 protein: CASSFSRQGVQPQHF
D gene: TRBD1
J gene: TRBJ1-5
clone size: once
V gene: TRBV5-6

CDR3 DNA: TGTGCCAGCAGCGTGGGACAGGTCAACGATGAAGCTTTCTTT
CDR3 protein: CASSVGQVNDEAFF
D gene: TRBD1
J gene: TRBJ1-1
clone size: NA
V gene: TRBV9

CDR3 DNA: TGTGCCATCAGTGGTGAAGGGGGCGAGCAGTACTTC
CDR3 protein: CAISGEGGEQYF
D gene: NA
J gene: TRBJ2-7
clone size: NA
V gene: TRBV10-3

CDR3 DNA: TGTGCCAGCAGCAGACAGGGAACAGATACGCAGTATTTT
CDR3 protein: CASSRQGTDTQYF
D gene: TRBD1
J gene: TRBJ2-3
clone size: NA
V gene: TRBV11-2

CDR3 DNA: TGTGCCAGCAGCTTAGGTCTAGATGGTGAGCAGTTCTTC
CDR3 protein: CASSLGLDGEQFF
D gene: NA
J gene: TRBJ2-1
clone size: NA
V gene: TRBV11-2

CDR3 DNA: TGTGCCAGCAGTTTATCGTTTGGTGGACAGCTCCCCCACCTCTATGGCTACACCTTC
CDR3 protein: CASSLSFGGQLPHLYGYTF
D gene: NA
J gene: TRBJ1-2
clone size: NA
V gene: TRBV27

CDR3 DNA: TGCGCCAGCAGCCATCTCGGACTAGCGGGAAGGGATGAGCAGTTCTTC
CDR3 protein: CASSHLGLAGRDEQFF
D gene: TRBD2
J gene: TRBJ2-1
clone size: NA
V gene: TRBV4-1